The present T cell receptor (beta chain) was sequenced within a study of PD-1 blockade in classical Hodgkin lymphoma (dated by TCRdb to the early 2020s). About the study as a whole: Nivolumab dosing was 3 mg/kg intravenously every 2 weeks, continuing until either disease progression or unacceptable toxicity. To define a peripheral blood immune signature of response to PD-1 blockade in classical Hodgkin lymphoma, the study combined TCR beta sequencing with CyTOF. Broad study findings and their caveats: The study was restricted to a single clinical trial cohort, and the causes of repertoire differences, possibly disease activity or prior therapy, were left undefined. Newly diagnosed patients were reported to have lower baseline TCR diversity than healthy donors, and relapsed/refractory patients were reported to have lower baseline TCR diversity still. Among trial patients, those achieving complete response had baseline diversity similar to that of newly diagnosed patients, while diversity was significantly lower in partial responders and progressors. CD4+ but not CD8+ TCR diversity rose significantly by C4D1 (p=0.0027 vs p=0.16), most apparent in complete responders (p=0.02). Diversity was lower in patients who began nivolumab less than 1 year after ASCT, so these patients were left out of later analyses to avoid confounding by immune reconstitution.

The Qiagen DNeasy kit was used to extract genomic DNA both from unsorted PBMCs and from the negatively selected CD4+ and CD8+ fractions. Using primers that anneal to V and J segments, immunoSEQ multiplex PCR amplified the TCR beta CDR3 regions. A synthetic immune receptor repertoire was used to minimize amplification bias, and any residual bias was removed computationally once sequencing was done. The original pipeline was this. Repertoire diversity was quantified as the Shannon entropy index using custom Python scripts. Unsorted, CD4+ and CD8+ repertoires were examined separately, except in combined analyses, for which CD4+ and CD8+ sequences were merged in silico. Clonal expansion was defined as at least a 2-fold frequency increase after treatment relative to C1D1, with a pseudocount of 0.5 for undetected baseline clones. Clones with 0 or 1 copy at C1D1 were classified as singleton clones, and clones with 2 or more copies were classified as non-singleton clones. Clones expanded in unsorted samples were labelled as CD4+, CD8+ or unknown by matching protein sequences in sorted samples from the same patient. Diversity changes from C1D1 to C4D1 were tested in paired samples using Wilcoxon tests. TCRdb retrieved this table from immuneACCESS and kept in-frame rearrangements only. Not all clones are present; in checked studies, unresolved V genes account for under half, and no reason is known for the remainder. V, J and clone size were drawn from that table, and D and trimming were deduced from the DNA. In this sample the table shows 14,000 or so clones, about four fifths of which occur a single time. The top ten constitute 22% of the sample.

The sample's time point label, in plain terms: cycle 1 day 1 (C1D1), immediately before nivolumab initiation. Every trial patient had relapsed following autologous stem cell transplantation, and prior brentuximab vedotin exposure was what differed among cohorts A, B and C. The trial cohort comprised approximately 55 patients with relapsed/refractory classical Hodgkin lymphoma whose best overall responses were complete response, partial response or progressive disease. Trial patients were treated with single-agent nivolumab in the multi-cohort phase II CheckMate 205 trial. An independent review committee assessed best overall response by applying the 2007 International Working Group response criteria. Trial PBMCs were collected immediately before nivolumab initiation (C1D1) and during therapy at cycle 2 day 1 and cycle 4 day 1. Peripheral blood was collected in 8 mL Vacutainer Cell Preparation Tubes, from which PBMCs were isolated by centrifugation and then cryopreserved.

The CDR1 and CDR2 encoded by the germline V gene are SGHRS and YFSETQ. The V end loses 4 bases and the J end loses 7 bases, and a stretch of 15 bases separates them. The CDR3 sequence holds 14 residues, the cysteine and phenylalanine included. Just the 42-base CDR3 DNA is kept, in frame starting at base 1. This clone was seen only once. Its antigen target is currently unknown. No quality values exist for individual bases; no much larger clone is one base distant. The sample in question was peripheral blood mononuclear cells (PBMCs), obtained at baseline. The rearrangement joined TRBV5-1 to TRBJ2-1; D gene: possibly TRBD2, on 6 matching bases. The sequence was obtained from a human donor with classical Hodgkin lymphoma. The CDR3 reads CASSLMGGENEQFF. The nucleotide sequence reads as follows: TGCGCCAGCAGCCTCATGGGGGGAGAGAATGAGCAGTTCTTC.